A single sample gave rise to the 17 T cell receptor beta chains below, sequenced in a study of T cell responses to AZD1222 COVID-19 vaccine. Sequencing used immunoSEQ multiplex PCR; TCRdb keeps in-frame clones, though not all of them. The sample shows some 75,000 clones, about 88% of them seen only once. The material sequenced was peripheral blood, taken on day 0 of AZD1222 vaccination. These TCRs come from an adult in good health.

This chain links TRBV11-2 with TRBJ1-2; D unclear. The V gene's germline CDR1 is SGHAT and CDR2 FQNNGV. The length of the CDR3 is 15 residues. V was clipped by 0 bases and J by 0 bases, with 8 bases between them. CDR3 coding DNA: TGTGCCAGCAGCTTAGATAGTCAACCTAACTATGGCTACACCTTC. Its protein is CASSLDSQPNYGYTF.

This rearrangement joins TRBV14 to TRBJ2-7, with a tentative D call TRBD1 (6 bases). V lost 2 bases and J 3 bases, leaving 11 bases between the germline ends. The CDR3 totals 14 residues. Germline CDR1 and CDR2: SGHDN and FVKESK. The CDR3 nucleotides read TGTGCCAGCAGCCAACTACAGGGCAACTACGAGCAGTACTTC. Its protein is CASSQLQGNYEQYF.

CDR3 in DNA: TGTGCCAGCAGTGTTAGGCTCCCTGGGGCCAACGTCCTGACTTTC. This encodes CASSVRLPGANVLTF. The chain couples TRBV2 to TRBJ2-6; D not resolved. The V end was cut by 4 bases, the J end by 2 bases, with 9 bases between. The CDR3 has 15 amino acids. Germline assignment: CDR1 SNHLY and CDR2 FYNNEI.

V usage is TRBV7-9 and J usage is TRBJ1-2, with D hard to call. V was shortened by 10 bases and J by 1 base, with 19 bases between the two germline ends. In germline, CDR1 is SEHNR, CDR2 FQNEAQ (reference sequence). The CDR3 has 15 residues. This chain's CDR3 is CATNPGLGNNYGYTF. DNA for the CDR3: TGTGCCACCAATCCGGGGTTAGGGAATAACTATGGCTACACCTTC.

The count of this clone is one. The CDR3 reads CASSPLGSIHNEQFF. The CDR3 region has the DNA TGTGCCAGCTCACCATTAGGCTCAATTCACAATGAGCAGTTCTTC. The chain has TRBV18 and TRBJ2-1; no reliable D call. V lost 2 bases, J lost 5 bases, and 13 bases lay in between. This CDR3 is 15 amino acids long. Germline CDR1 and CDR2: KGHSH and LQKENI.

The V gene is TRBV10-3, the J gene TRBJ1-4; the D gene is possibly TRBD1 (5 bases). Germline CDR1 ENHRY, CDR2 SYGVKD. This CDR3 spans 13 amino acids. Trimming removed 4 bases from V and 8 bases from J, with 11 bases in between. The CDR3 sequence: CAISAGRGEKLFF. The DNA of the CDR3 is TGTGCCATCAGTGCAGGGCGAGGGGAAAAACTGTTTTTT.

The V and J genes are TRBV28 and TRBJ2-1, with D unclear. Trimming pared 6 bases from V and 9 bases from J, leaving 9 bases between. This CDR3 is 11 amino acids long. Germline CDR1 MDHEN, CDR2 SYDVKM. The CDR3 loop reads CASSLWGEQFF. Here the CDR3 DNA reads TGTGCCAGCAGCCTTTGGGGTGAGCAGTTCTTC.

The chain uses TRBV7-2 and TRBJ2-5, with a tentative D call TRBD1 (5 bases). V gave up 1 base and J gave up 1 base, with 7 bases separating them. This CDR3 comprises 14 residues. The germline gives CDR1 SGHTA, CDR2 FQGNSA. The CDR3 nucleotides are TGTGCCAGCAGCTTAGGGGGCCTCCAAGAGACCCAGTACTTC. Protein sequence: CASSLGGLQETQYF.

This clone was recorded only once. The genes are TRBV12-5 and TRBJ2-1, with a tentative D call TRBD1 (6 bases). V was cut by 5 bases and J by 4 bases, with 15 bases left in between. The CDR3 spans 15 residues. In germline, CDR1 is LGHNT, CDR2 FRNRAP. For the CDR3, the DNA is TGTGCTAGTGGTGCACTCAGGGGATCGTACAATGAGCAGTTCTTC. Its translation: CASGALRGSYNEQFF.

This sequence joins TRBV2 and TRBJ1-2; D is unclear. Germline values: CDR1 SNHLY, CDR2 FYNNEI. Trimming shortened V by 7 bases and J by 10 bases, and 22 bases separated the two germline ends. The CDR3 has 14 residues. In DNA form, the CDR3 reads TGTGCCAGCACCCCGTCAGTAGGAATAATTTACTACACCTTC. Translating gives CASTPSVGIIYYTF.

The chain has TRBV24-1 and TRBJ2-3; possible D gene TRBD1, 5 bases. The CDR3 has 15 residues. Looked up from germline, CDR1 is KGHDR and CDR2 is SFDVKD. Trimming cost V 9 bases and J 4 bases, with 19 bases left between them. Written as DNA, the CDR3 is TGTGCCACCTTCCCCCCCAGGGATAGGGCAGATACGCAGTATTTT. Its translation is CATFPPRDRADTQYF.

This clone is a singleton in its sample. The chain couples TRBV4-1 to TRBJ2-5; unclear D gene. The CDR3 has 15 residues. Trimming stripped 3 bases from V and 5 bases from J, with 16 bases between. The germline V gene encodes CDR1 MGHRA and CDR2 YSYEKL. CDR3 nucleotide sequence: TGCGCCAGCAGCCAGTCGGGCGTGTTTGGGGAGACCCAGTACTTC. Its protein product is CASSQSGVFGETQYF.

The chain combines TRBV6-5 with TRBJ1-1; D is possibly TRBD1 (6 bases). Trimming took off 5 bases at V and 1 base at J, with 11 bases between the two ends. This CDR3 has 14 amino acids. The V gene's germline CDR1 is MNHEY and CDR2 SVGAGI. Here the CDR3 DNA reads TGTGCCAGCAGTCGCGGGACAACGAACACTGAAGCTTTCTTT. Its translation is CASSRGTTNTEAFF.

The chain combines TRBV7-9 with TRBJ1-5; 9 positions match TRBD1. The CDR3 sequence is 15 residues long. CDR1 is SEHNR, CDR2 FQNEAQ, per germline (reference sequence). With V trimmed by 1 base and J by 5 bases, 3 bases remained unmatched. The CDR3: CASSLGGQGDQPQHF. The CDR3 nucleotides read TGTGCCAGCAGCTTAGGGGGACAGGGCGATCAGCCCCAGCATTTT.

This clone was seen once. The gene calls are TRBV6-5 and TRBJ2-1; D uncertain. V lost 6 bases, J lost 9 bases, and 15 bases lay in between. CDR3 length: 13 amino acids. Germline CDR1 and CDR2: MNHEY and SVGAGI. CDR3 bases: TGTGCCAGCAGCCGATATTTCGCCTCTGAGCAGTTCTTC. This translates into CASSRYFASEQFF.

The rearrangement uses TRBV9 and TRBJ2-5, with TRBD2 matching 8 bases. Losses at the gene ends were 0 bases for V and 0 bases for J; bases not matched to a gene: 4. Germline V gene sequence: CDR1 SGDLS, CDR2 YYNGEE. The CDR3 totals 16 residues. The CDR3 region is CASSVGSGGYQETQYF. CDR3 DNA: TGTGCCAGCAGCGTAGGGAGCGGGGGCTACCAAGAGACCCAGTACTTC.

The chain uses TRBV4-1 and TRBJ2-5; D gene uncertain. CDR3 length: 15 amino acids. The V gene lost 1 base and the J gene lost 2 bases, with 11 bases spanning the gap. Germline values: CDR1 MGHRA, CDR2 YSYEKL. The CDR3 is CASSQVGLPQETQYF. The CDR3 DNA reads TGCGCCAGCAGCCAAGTAGGTCTCCCTCAAGAGACCCAGTACTTC.